This TCR beta chain comes out of a study of T cell changes during pregnancy in multiple sclerosis. The CDR3 extends over 11 amino acids. V was clipped by 8 bases and J by 6 bases, with 10 bases between them. Germline V CDR1 and CDR2: SEHNR, FQNEAQ (reference sequence). The table came from immunoSEQ multiplex PCR; TCRdb's copy has only in-frame clones and leaves some out. The profile shows 30,000 to 40,000 clones, 88% of them singletons. The V gene is TRBV7-9, the J gene TRBJ1-2; D is undetermined. This TCR derives from a female donor with multiple sclerosis, enrolled in a pregnancy study. The sample in question was CD8+ T cells from peripheral blood mononuclear cells, obtained in the third trimester of pregnancy. The CDR3 nucleotides are TGTGCCAGCCGCGGGGAGGATGGCTACACCTTC. Its translation is CASRGEDGYTF.